The 27 T cell receptor beta chains presented below share a single source sample, sequenced in a study of blood T cell repertoires in COVID-19. Repertoires were generated with immunoSEQ multiplex PCR, while TCRdb's copy carries only in-frame clones and drops some. The repertoire holds approximately 290,000 clones, with roughly nine tenths as singletons. Sequencing input: peripheral blood. The receptors stem from a young man with active or convalescent COVID-19.

The rearrangement links TRBV9 to TRBJ1-3; TRBD1 agrees at 7 bases. The V and J ends lost 0 bases and 2 bases, in that order; junction bases with no gene match: 2. Germline lookup yields CDR1 SGDLS and CDR2 YYNGEE. The CDR3 contains 15 residues. Here the CDR3 DNA reads TGTGCCAGCAGCGTAGAGGGGGCCCCTGGAAACACCATATATTTT. This translates into CASSVEGAPGNTIYF.

CDR3 DNA sequence: TGCGCCAGCAGCCTAACCTCGGGGAGGGCCAGCTACGAGCAGTACTTC. It translates to CASSLTSGRASYEQYF. This rearrangement joins TRBV4-3 to TRBJ2-7; TRBD2 agrees at 7 bases. Germline loops: CDR1 LGHNA, CDR2 YSLEER. V lost 4 bases to trimming and J lost 3 bases; unmatched junction nucleotides: 12. This CDR3 spans 16 amino acids.

The chain has TRBV7-2 and TRBJ2-2; 8 bases align to TRBD2. Germline V lookup: CDR1 SGHTA, CDR2 FQGNSA. J lost 8 bases, V lost 0 bases, and 5 bases had no gene match. The CDR3 spans 15 residues. The CDR3 DNA is TGTGCCAGCAGCTTAGCTCGGGGGGGCGCGGGGGAGCTGTTTTTT. This translates into CASSLARGGAGELFF.

The chain is built from TRBV9 and TRBJ2-7; perhaps TRBD2 as D (6 bases). CDR3 length: 14 amino acids. Trimming took off 3 bases at V and 4 bases at J, with 14 bases between the two ends. Per the germline V gene, CDR1 is SGDLS and CDR2 is YYNGEE. This CDR3 is CASSGTGGVYEQYF. The CDR3, as DNA: TGTGCCAGCAGCGGAACCGGAGGGGTTTACGAGCAGTACTTC. The full variable domain, with the rest looked up from reference TRBV9 and TRBJ2-7, is DSGVTQTPKHLITATGQRVTLRCSPRSGDLSVYWYQQSLDQGLQFLIQYYNGEERAKGNILERFSAQQFPDLHSELNLSSLELGDSALYFCASSGTGGVYEQYFGPGTRLTVT.

This chain joins TRBV13 and TRBJ2-2; 8 nucleotides line up with TRBD1. The germline gives CDR1 PRHDT, CDR2 FYEKMQ (reference sequence). This CDR3 spans 14 amino acids. V lost 2 bases, J lost 9 bases, and 5 bases stayed unmatched. Here the CDR3 DNA reads TGTGCCAGCAGCTTACAGGGGGCATACCGGGAGCTGTTTTTT. Its protein product is CASSLQGAYRELFF. Full variable domain (rest looked up from reference TRBV13 and TRBJ2-2): AAGVIQSPRHLIKEKRETATLKCYPIPRHDTVYWYQQGPGQDPQFLISFYEKMQSDKGSIPDRFSAQQFSDYHSELNMSSLELGDSALYFCASSLQGAYRELFFGEGSRLTVL.

The chain couples TRBV3-1 (or the pseudogene TRBV3-2) to TRBJ2-1, with 10 bases identical to TRBD1. Germline V lookup: CDR1 LGHDT, CDR2 YNNKEL (reference sequence). This CDR3 has 16 amino acids. V shed 0 bases and J 8 bases; nucleotides not matched to a gene: 7. The CDR3 sequence: CASSQDRGTGVYEQFF. DNA of the CDR3: TGTGCCAGCAGCCAAGATAGGGGGACAGGGGTCTATGAGCAGTTCTTC.

This chain joins TRBV4-3 and TRBJ1-2; D perhaps matches TRBD1 (5 bases). Trimming removed 2 bases from V and 1 base from J, with 20 bases in between. The CDR3 length is 18 residues. Germline assignment: CDR1 LGHNA and CDR2 YSLEER. DNA for the CDR3: TGCGCCAGCAGCCAATTCCTAGGGGTCTCAGCATTTAACTATGGCTACACCTTC. Protein: CASSQFLGVSAFNYGYTF.

The chain recombines TRBV10-3 with TRBJ2-1; D unclear. The germline V and J ends were trimmed by 2 bases and 0 bases, with 8 bases remaining between them. The germline V gene has CDR1 ENHRY and CDR2 SYGVKD. The CDR3 extends over 15 amino acids. Here the CDR3 reads CAISETLSSYNEQFF. The CDR3 DNA is TGTGCCATCAGTGAGACCTTGAGCTCCTACAATGAGCAGTTCTTC.

This chain connects TRBV21-1 to TRBJ2-1; the table assigns TRBD2, which was not confirmed against the DNA. TRBV21-1 represents a pseudogene. The CDR3 sequence is 16 residues long. The CDR3 is CASSKGISGPYNEQFF. The DNA of the CDR3 is TGTGCCAGCAGCAAAGGTATTAGCGGACCCTACAATGAGCAGTTCTTC.

The rearrangement uses TRBV27 and TRBJ1-2; TRBD1 agrees at 8 bases. With 5 bases clipped from V and 3 bases from J, the junction kept 5 bases outside the gene matches. Germline-derived CDR1 and CDR2 are MNHEY and SMNVEV (reference sequence). CDR3 length equals 14 residues. DNA of the CDR3: TGTGCCAGCAGTCAACAGGGGGGTGACTATGGCTACACCTTC. It codes for CASSQQGGDYGYTF.

The V and J genes are TRBV5-1 and TRBJ1-4; 12 nucleotides align to TRBD1. The CDR3 consists of 15 residues. Losses at the gene ends were 4 bases for V and 7 bases for J; bases not matched to a gene: 5. Germline CDR1 is SGHRS and CDR2 is YFSETQ. The CDR3 protein is CASSTGTGGGEKLFF. Here the CDR3 DNA reads TGCGCCAGCAGCACAGGGACAGGGGGCGGTGAAAAACTGTTTTTT.

The V gene is TRBV3-1 (or the pseudogene TRBV3-2), the J gene TRBJ2-7; 7 bases map to TRBD2. V shed 1 base and J 2 bases; nucleotides not matched to a gene: 8. This CDR3 region has 16 residues. Germline CDR1 is LGHDT and CDR2 is YNNKEL (reference sequence). The chain's CDR3 is CASSQGRREDPYEQYF. The CDR3 DNA sequence: TGTGCCAGCAGCCAAGGGCGACGGGAGGATCCCTACGAGCAGTACTTC.

This clone was observed a few times. The V gene is TRBV29-1, the J gene TRBJ1-2, with 7 positions matching TRBD1. J lost 8 bases, V lost 0 bases, and 12 bases had no gene match. Germline V gene lookup returns CDR1 SQVTM and CDR2 ANQGSEA. This CDR3 is 15 amino acids long. As DNA, the CDR3 is TGCAGCGTTGAAGACCCGAACGACAGGGTAGAAGGCTACACCTTC. Encoded protein: CSVEDPNDRVEGYTF. The whole variable domain, remainder taken from reference TRBV29-1 and TRBJ1-2, is SAVISQKPSRDICQRGTSLTIQCQVDSQVTMMFWYRQQPGQSLTLIATANQGSEATYESGFVIDKFPISRPNLTFSTLTVSNMSPEDSSIYLCSVEDPNDRVEGYTFGSGTRLTVV.

This chain joins TRBV10-1 and TRBJ2-1, with TRBD1 matching 8 bases. With 5 bases clipped from V and 2 bases from J, the junction kept 5 bases outside the gene matches. Germline CDR1 and CDR2: WNHNN and SYGVQD (reference sequence). The CDR3 runs to 15 residues. This CDR3 reads CASSSDRATYNEQFF. In DNA form, the CDR3 reads TGCGCCAGCAGTTCGGACAGGGCCACCTACAATGAGCAGTTCTTC.

V and J are TRBV5-1 and TRBJ2-3, with D possibly being TRBD2 (5 bases). The germline CDR1 and CDR2 sequences are SGHRS and YFSETQ. V shed 4 bases and J shed 2 bases, with 11 bases lying between them. There are 14 residues in the CDR3. The CDR3 region is CASSAGINTDTQYF. In nucleotides, the CDR3 is TGCGCCAGCAGCGCCGGGATCAACACAGATACGCAGTATTTT. The whole variable domain, filled in from reference TRBV5-1 and TRBJ2-3, reads KAGVTQTPRYLIKTRGQQVTLSCSPISGHRSVSWYQQTPGQGLQFLFEYFSETQRNKGNFPGRFSGRQFSNSRSEMNVSTLELGDSALYLCASSAGINTDTQYFGPGTRLTVL.

The gene calls are TRBV11-2 and TRBJ2-3; no firm D call. Germline lookup yields CDR1 SGHAT and CDR2 FQNNGV. V was shortened by 0 bases and J by 0 bases, with 16 bases between the two germline ends. The CDR3 is 18 amino acids. The DNA of the CDR3 is TGTGCCAGCAGCTTAGACCGACTTGTTACCTCTAGCACAGATACGCAGTATTTT. Protein product: CASSLDRLVTSSTDTQYF.

The chain has TRBV7-9 and TRBJ2-5; D unclear. The CDR3 runs to 13 residues. The germline gives CDR1 SEHNR, CDR2 FQNEAQ (reference sequence). Trimming stripped 2 bases from V and 3 bases from J, with 7 bases between. CDR3 nucleotide sequence: TGTGCCAGCAGCTTATCTAATGAAGAGACCCAGTACTTC. Protein: CASSLSNEETQYF. Based on the CDR3 plus reference TRBV7-9 and TRBJ2-5, the full variable domain is DTGVSQNPRHKITKRGQNVTFRCDPISEHNRLYWYRQTLGQGPEFLTYFQNEAQLEKSRLLSDRFSAERPKGSFSTLEIQRTEQGDSAMYLCASSLSNEETQYFGPGTRLLVL.

V and J are TRBV9 and TRBJ2-1; tentative D call: TRBD2 (5 bases). Germline loops: CDR1 SGDLS, CDR2 YYNGEE. With 4 bases removed from V and 5 bases from J, the gap between germline ends came to 13 bases. CDR3 length equals 14 residues. The CDR3 spells CASSQQRSHNEQFF. Here the CDR3 DNA reads TGTGCCAGCAGCCAACAGCGGAGTCACAATGAGCAGTTCTTC.

The rearrangement uses TRBV19 and TRBJ1-2; 9 bases agree with TRBD1. V lost 6 bases and J lost 5; bases outside the gene matches: 13. The CDR3 is 16 residues long. In germline, CDR1 is LNHDA, CDR2 SQIVND (reference sequence). The CDR3 is CASSAEGQGLRYGYTF. The CDR3 bases are TGTGCCAGTAGCGCCGAAGGACAGGGGTTACGGTATGGCTACACCTTC.

This clone was observed a handful of times. The V gene is TRBV7-9, the J gene TRBJ2-3, with D uncertain. CDR1 is SEHNR and CDR2 is FQNEAQ in the germline V gene (reference sequence). The V and J ends lost 1 base and 4 bases respectively, with 9 bases between them. This CDR3 contains 14 residues. The CDR3 sequence is CASSLGQLPDTQYF. The CDR3 DNA follows: TGTGCCAGCAGCTTAGGGCAGTTGCCAGATACGCAGTATTTT.

This clone was picked up a small number of times. J is TRBJ1-3 and V is TRBV7-6; 7 bases map to TRBD1. Germline CDR1 and CDR2: SGHVS and FNYEAQ. CDR3 length: 16 amino acids. Trimming cost V 1 base and J 3 bases; bases outside gene matches: 6. CDR3 sequence: CASSLVPGTVGNTIYF. Here the CDR3 DNA reads TGTGCCAGCAGCTTAGTCCCCGGGACAGTTGGAAACACCATATATTTT.

The chain links TRBV19 to TRBJ2-3, with D possibly matching TRBD2 (5 bases). Trimming pared 1 base from V and 2 bases from J, leaving 7 bases between. In germline, CDR1 is LNHDA, CDR2 SQIVND (reference sequence). The CDR3 length is 14 residues. In DNA form, the CDR3 reads TGTGCCAGTAGTATAGGGACTGCCACAGATACGCAGTATTTT. Translation gives CASSIGTATDTQYF.

The table lists this clone with a few counts. This rearrangement joins TRBV5-1 to TRBJ1-2; weak D call: TRBD1 (5 bases). CDR3 length: 14 residues. V was trimmed by 4 bases and J by 4 bases, leaving 14 bases between them. The germline CDR1 and CDR2 sequences are SGHRS and YFSETQ. The chain's CDR3 is CASSLGRAAYGYTF. CDR3 nucleotides: TGCGCCAGCAGCCTTGGCAGGGCGGCCTATGGCTACACCTTC.

This clone showed up just a few times. V gene TRBV7-9 combines with J gene TRBJ2-7; 11 bases are shared with TRBD1. The CDR3 totals 15 residues. The V segment lost 5 bases and the J segment 4 bases; nucleotides outside the gene matches: 7. Germline V gives CDR1 SEHNR, CDR2 FQNEAQ (reference sequence). The CDR3 DNA sequence: TGTGCCAGCAGCAGAAGGACAGGGGGCGGGTACGAGCAGTACTTC. Amino acids: CASSRRTGGGYEQYF.

CDR3 loop: CASSLLLERGGYTF. The CDR3 nucleotides are TGTGCCAGCAGCTTACTCCTGGAACGCGGGGGCTACACCTTC. The V and J genes are TRBV11-2 and TRBJ1-2; D remains unclear. V gave up 2 bases and J gave up 8 bases, with 15 bases separating them. Germline CDR1 and CDR2: SGHAT and FQNNGV. This CDR3 region has 14 residues. Full variable domain (remainder filled in from reference TRBV11-2 and TRBJ1-2): EAGVAQSPRYKIIEKRQSVAFWCNPISGHATLYWYQQILGQGPKLLIQFQNNGVVDDSQLPKDRFSAERLKGVDSTLKIQPAKLEDSAVYLCASSLLLERGGYTFGSGTRLTVV.

The V and J genes are TRBV4-1 and TRBJ2-3, with 7 bases identical to TRBD2. Germline CDR1 reads MGHRA; CDR2 reads YSYEKL. V shed 6 bases, J shed 2 bases, and the junction held 5 bases outside the gene matches. The CDR3 is 14 residues long. CDR3 nucleotides: TGCGCCAGCAGGCGGGAGACAGCCACAGATACGCAGTATTTT. Translation: CASRRETATDTQYF.

The rearrangement links TRBV7-9 to TRBJ1-2; D gene unclear. CDR1 is SEHNR and CDR2 is FQNEAQ in the germline V gene (reference sequence). CDR3 length: 15 amino acids. V lost 1 base and J lost 2, with 11 bases in between. The CDR3 sequence: CASSLVPGKNYGYTF. The DNA of the CDR3 is TGTGCCAGCAGCTTAGTTCCGGGGAAAAACTATGGCTACACCTTC.